This note documents a single TCR beta chain sequence. What it recognizes is unknown. Germline loops: CDR1 KGHSH, CDR2 LQKENI. The ends lost 3 bases at V and 1 base at J; junction bases unmatched: 4. The CDR3 is 16 amino acids. This sample was included in a study of OX40 agonist ivuxolimab in advanced cancers. Study in general: An anti-OX40 (CD134) antibody with agonistic activity, ivuxolimab, was administered to patients.

Study-wide results and limits: At doses 0.1 to 3.0 mg/kg, CD4+ and CD8+ clones expanded.

Using immunoSEQ multiplex PCR, the repertoire was profiled, and TCRdb retains in-frame clones only, with some absent. The sample contains about 20,000 clones, about 90% of which appear only once. The TCR comes from an adult with an advanced solid tumor such as melanoma, head and neck, liver or kidney cancer. Source: CD4+ or CD8+ T cells sorted from blood, taken in a trial of the OX40 agonist ivuxolimab. J is TRBJ1-1 and V is TRBV18; 11 bases align to TRBD1. CDR3 residues: CASSPGQGEGNTEAFF. The CDR3 DNA sequence: TGTGCCAGCTCACCGGGACAGGGGGAAGGGAACACTGAAGCTTTCTTT.